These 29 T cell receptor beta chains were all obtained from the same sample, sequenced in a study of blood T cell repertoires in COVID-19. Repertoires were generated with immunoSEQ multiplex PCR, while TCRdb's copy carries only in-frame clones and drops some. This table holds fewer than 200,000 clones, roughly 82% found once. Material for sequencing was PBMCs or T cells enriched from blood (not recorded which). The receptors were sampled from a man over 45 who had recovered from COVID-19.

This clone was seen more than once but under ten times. The CDR3 DNA sequence: TGTGCCAGCAGCCTTCGGACTAGCGGGGGGTGGGGAGATACGCAGTATTTT. Translation gives CASSLRTSGGWGDTQYF. V gene TRBV5-4 combines with J gene TRBJ2-3; 14 nucleotides agree with TRBD2. Losses at the gene ends were 4 bases for V and 5 bases for J; bases not matched to a gene: 9. The CDR3 length is 17 residues. CDR1 and CDR2 (germline): SGHNT, YYREEE (reference sequence). Complete variable domain (other parts from reference TRBV5-4 and TRBJ2-3): ETGVTQSPTHLIKTRGQQVTLRCSSQSGHNTVSWYQQALGQGPQFIFQYYREEENGRGNFPPRFSGLQFPNYSSELNVNALELDDSALYLCASSLRTSGGWGDTQYFGPGTRLTVL.

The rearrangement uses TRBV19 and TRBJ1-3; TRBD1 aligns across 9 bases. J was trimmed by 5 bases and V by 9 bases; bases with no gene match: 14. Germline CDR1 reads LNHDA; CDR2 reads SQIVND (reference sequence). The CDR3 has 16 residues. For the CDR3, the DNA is TGTGCCAGCTCGGGGAAGCCGGGACAGGGAAGAAACACCATATATTTT. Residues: CASSGKPGQGRNTIYF.

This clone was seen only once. The CDR3 spells CASSEHRGAYNEQFF. The CDR3 bases are TGCGCCAGCAGTGAGCACAGGGGTGCCTACAATGAGCAGTTCTTC. J is TRBJ2-1 and V is TRBV10-2; 7 bases map to TRBD1. Trimming removed 2 bases from V and 2 bases from J; junction bases left unmatched: 3. Germline CDR1 WSHSY, CDR2 SAAADI. The CDR3 is 15 residues long.

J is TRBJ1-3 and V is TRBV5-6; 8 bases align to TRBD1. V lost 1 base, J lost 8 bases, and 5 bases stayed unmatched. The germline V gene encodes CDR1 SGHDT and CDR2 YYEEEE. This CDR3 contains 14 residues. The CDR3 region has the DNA TGTGCCAGCAGCTTGTGGACAGGGATATACACCATATATTTT. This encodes CASSLWTGIYTIYF.

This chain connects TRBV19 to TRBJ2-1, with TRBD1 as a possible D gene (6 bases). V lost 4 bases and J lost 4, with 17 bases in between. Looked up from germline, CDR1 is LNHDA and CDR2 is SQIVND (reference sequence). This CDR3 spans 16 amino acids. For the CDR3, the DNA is TGTGCCAGTAGTACGCTCCAGGGGAGAGGGTACAATGAGCAGTTCTTC. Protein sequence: CASSTLQGRGYNEQFF. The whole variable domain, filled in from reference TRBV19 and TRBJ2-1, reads DGGITQSPKYLFRKEGQNVTLSCEQNLNHDAMYWYRQDPGQGLRLIYYSQIVNDFQKGDIAEGYSVSREKKESFPLTVTSAQKNPTAFYLCASSTLQGRGYNEQFFGPGTRLTVL.

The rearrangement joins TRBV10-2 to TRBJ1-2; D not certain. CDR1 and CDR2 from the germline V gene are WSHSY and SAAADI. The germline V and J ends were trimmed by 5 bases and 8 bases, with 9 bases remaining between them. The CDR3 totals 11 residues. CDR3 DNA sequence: TGCGCCAGCAGTTCGGAGGAAGGCTACACCTTC. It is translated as CASSSEEGYTF.

In nucleotides, the CDR3 is TGTGCCAGTAGTATCCCCCGAGGGGGGGCCACCAATTCACCCCTCCACTTT. Translation: CASSIPRGGATNSPLHF. V usage is TRBV19 and J usage is TRBJ1-6; possible D gene TRBD1, 6 bases. Trimming removed 3 bases at V and 7 bases at J, with 19 bases between. The CDR3 runs to 17 residues. Per the germline V gene, CDR1 is LNHDA and CDR2 is SQIVND (reference sequence).

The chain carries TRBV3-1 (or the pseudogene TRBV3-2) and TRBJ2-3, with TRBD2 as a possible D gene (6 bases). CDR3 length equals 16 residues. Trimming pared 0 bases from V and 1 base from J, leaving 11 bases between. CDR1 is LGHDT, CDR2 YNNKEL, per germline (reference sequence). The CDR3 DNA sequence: TGTGCCAGCAGCCAAGATGGGGCGGGGCGCACAGATACGCAGTATTTT. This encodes CASSQDGAGRTDTQYF.

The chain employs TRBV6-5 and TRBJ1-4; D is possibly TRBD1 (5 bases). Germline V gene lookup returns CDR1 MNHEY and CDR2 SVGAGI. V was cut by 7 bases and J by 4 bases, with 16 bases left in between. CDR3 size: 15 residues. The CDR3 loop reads CASKGSGTLNEKLFF. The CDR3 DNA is TGTGCCAGCAAGGGCAGCGGGACCCTTAATGAAAAACTGTTTTTT.

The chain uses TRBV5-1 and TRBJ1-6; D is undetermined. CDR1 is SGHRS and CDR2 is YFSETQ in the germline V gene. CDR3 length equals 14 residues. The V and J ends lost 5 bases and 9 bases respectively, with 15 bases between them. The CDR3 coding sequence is TGCGCCAGCAGACTGTTTGGGGAGGGTTCACCCCTCCACTTT. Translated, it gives CASRLFGEGSPLHF.

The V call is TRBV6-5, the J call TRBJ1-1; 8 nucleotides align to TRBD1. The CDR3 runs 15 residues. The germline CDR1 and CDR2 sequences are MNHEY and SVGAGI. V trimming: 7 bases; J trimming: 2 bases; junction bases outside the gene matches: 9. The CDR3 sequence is CASIRDRRGNTEAFF. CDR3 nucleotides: TGTGCCAGCATCCGGGACAGGCGCGGAAACACTGAAGCTTTCTTT.

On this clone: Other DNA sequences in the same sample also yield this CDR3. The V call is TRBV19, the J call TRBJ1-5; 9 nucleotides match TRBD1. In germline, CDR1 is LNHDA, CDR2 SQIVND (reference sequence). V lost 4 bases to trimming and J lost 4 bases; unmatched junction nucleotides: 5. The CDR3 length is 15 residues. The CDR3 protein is CASSTRQGGNQPQHF. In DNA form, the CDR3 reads TGTGCCAGTAGTACTAGACAGGGGGGGAATCAGCCCCAGCATTTT.

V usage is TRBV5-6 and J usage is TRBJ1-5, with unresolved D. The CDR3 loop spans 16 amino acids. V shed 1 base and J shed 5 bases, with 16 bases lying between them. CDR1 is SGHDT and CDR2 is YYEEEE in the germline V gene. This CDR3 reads CASSLFSVGRDQPQHF. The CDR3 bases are TGTGCCAGCAGCTTGTTCTCCGTGGGGAGGGATCAGCCCCAGCATTTT.

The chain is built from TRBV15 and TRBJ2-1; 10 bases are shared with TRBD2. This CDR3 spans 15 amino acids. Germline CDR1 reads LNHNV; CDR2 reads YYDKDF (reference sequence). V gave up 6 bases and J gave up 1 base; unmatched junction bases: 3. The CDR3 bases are TGTGCCACCAGGGTAGCGGGGGGTTCCTACAATGAGCAGTTCTTC. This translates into CATRVAGGSYNEQFF. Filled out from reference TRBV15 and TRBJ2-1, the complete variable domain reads DAMVIQNPRYQVTQFGKPVTLSCSQTLNHNVMYWYQQKSSQAPKLLFHYYDKDFNNEADTPDNFQSRRPNTSFCFLDIRSPGLGDTAMYLCATRVAGGSYNEQFFGPGTRLTVL.

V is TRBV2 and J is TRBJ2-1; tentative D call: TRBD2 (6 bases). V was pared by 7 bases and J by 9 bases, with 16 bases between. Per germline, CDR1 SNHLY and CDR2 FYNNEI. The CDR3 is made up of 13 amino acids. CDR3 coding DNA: TGTGCCAGCAAGACGGGGCGGGGCGGTGAGCAGTTCTTC. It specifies CASKTGRGGEQFF.

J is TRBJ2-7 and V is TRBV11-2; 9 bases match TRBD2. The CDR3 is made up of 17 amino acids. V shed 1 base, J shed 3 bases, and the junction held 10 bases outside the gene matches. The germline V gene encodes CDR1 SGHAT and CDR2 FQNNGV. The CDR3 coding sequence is TGTGCCAGCAGCTTAGGGTCTCTCCTAGCGGGGCACTACGAGCAGTACTTC. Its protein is CASSLGSLLAGHYEQYF.

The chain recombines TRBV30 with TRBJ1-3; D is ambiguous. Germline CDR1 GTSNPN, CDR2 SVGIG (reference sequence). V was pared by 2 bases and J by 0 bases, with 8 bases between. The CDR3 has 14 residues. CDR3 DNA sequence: TGTGCCTGGAGTCGACTGCGCTCTGGAAACACCATATATTTT. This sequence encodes CAWSRLRSGNTIYF. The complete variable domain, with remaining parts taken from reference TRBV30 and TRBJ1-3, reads SQTIHQWPATLVQPVGSPLSLECTVEGTSNPNLYWYRQAAGRGLQLLFYSVGIGQISSEVPQNLSASRPQDRQFILSSKKLLLSDSGFYLCAWSRLRSGNTIYFGEGSWLTVV.

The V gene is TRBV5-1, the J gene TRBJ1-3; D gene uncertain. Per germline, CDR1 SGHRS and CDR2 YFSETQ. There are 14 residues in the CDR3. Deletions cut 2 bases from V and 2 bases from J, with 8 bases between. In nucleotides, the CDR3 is TGCGCCAGCAGCTTTGACAAGGCTGGAAACACCATATATTTT. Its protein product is CASSFDKAGNTIYF.

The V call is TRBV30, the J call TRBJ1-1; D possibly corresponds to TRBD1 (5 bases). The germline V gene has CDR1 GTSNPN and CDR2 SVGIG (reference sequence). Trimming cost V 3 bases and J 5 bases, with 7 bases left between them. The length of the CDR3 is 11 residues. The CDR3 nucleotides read TGTGCCTGGAGACAGGCGACTGAAGCTTTCTTT. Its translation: CAWRQATEAFF.

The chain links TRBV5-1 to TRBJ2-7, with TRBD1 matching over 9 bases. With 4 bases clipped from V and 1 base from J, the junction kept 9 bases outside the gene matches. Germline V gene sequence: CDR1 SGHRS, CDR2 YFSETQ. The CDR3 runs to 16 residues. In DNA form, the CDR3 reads TGCGCCAGCAGCCTCAACACCGGGACAGGGTCCTACGAGCAGTACTTC. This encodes CASSLNTGTGSYEQYF.

CDR3 in amino acids: CASSQLGQGYGYTF. DNA for the CDR3: TGTGCCAGCAGCCAACTGGGACAGGGCTATGGCTACACCTTC. The chain joins TRBV14 to TRBJ1-2; 9 nucleotides align to TRBD1. V lost 2 bases and J lost 4; bases outside the gene matches: 2. There are 14 residues in the CDR3. Germline loops: CDR1 SGHDN, CDR2 FVKESK. The full variable domain, with the rest looked up from reference TRBV14 and TRBJ1-2, is EAGVTQFPSHSVIEKGQTVTLRCDPISGHDNLYWYRRVMGKEIKFLLHFVKESKQDESGMPNNRFLAERTGGTYSTLKVQPAELEDSGVYFCASSQLGQGYGYTFGSGTRLTVV.

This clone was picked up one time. CDR3 coding DNA: TGTGCCAGCAGTCAGGGCCCAGACCTCAACACTGAAGCTTTCTTT. Protein sequence: CASSQGPDLNTEAFF. This rearrangement joins TRBV28 to TRBJ1-1; a possible D gene is TRBD1 (5 bases). Germline V gene data show CDR1 as MDHEN and CDR2 as SYDVKM. V lost 5 bases and J lost 2, with 15 bases in between. The CDR3 covers 15 residues.

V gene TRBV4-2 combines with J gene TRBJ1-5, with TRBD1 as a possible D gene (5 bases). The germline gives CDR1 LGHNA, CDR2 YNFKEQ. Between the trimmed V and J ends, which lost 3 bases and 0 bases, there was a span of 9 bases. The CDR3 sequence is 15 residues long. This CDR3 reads CASSHDRYSNQPQHF. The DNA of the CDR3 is TGTGCCAGCAGCCACGACAGATATAGCAATCAGCCCCAGCATTTT.

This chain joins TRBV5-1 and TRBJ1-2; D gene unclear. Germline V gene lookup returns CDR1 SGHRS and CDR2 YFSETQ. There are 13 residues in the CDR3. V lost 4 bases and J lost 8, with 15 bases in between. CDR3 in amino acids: CASSPSGIQGYTF. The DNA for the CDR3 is TGCGCCAGCAGCCCATCAGGTATCCAGGGCTACACCTTC.

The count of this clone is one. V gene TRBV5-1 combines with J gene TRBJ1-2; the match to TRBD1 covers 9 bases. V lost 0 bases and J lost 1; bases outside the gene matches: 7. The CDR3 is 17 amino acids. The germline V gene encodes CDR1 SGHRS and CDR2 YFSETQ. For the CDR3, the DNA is TGCGCCAGCAGCTTGGTACCCGGGACAGGGTTTAACTATGGCTACACCTTC. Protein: CASSLVPGTGFNYGYTF.

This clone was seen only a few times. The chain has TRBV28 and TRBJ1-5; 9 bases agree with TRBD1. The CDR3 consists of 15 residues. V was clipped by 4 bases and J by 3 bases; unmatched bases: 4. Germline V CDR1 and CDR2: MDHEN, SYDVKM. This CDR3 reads CASSSGQGDNQPQHF. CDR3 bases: TGTGCCAGCAGTTCGGGACAGGGTGACAATCAGCCCCAGCATTTT. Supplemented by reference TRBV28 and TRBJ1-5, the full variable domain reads DVKVTQSSRYLVKRTGEKVFLECVQDMDHENMFWYRQDPGLGLRLIYFSYDVKMKEKGDIPEGYSVSREKKERFSLILESASTNQTSMYLCASSSGQGDNQPQHFGDGTRLSIL.

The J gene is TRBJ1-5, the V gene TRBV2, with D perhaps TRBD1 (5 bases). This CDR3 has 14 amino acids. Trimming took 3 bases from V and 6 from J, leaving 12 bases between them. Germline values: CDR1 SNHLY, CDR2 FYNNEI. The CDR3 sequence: CASSEQGKVQPQHF. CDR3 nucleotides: TGTGCCAGCAGTGAGCAGGGCAAGGTTCAGCCCCAGCATTTT.

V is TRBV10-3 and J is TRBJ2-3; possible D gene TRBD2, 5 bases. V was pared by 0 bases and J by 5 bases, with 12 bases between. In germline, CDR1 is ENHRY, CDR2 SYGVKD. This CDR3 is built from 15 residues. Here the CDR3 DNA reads TGTGCCATCAGTGAGTCGGTGGTGGCGGGAGATACGCAGTATTTT. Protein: CAISESVVAGDTQYF.

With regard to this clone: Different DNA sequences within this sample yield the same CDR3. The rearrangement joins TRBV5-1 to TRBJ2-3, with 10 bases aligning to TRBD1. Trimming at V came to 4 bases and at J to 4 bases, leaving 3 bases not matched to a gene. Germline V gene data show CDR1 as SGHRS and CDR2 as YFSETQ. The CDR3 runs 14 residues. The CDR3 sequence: CASSLGQGADTQYF. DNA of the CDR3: TGCGCCAGCAGCCTCGGACAGGGGGCAGATACGCAGTATTTT.